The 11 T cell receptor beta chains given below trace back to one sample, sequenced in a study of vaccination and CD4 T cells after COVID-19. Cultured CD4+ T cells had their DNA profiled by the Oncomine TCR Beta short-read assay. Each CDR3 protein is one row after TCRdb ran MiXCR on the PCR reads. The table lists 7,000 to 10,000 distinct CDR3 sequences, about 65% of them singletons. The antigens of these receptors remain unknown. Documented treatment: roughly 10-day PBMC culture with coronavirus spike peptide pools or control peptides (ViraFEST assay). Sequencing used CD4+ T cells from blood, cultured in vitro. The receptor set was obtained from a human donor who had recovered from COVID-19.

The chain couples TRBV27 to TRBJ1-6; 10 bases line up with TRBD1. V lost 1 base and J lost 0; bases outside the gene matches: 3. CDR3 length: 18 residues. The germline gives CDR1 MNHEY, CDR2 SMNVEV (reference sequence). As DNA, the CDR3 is TGTGCCAGCAGTTTATGGACAGGGGGAAGCTCCTATAATTCACCCCTCCACTTT. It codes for CASSLWTGGSSYNSPLHF.

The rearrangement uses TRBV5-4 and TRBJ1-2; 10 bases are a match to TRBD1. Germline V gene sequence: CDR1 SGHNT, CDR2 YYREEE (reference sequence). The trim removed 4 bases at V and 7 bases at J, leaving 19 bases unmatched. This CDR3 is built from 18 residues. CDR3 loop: CASSRGMDRGGEMGGYTF. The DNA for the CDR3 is TGTGCCAGCAGCCGAGGAATGGACAGGGGGGGCGAAATGGGTGGCTACACCTTC.

CDR3 residues: CASSLGTKVNNEQFF. For the CDR3, the DNA is TGCGCCAGCAGCTTGGGTACGAAGGTTAACAATGAGCAGTTCTTC. The rearrangement uses TRBV5-1 and TRBJ2-1, with D hard to call. With 0 bases removed from V and 5 bases from J, the gap between germline ends came to 12 bases. This CDR3 has 15 residues. CDR1 SGHRS and CDR2 YFSETQ come from the germline V gene.

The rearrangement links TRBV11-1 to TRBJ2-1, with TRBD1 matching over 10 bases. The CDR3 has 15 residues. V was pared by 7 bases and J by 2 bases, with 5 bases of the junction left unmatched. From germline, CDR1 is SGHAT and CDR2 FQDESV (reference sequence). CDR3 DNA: TGTGCCAGCACCGGGGGACAGGGGACCTACAATGAGCAGTTCTTC. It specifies CASTGGQGTYNEQFF.

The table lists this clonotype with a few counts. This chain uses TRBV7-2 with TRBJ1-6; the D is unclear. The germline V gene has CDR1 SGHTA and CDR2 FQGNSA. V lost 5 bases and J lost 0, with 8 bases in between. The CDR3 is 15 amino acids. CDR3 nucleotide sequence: TGTGCCAGCAGCCTAGACATCTCCTATAATTCACCCCTCCACTTT. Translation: CASSLDISYNSPLHF.

CDR3 in amino acids: CSAREMWLAGAGELFF. In DNA form, the CDR3 reads TGCAGTGCTAGAGAAATGTGGCTAGCGGGAGCCGGGGAGCTGTTTTTT. The V gene is TRBV20-1, the J gene TRBJ2-2; 10 bases fit TRBD2. The CDR3 is 16 residues long. V was pared by 0 bases and J by 6 bases, with 7 bases of the junction left unmatched. From germline, CDR1 is DFQATT and CDR2 SNEGSKA (reference sequence).

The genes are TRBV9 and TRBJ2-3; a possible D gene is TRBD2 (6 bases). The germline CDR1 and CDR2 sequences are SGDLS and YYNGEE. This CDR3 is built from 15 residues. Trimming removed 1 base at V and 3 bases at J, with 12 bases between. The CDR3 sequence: CASSVISGSTDTQYF. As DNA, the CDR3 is TGTGCCAGCAGCGTAATTTCCGGGAGTACAGATACGCAGTATTTT.

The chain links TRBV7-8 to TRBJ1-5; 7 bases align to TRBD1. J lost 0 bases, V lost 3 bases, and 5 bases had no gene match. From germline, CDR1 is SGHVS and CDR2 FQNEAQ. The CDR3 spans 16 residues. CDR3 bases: TGTGCCAGCAGCTTGTACAGGGGCGATAGCAATCAGCCCCAGCATTTT. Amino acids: CASSLYRGDSNQPQHF.

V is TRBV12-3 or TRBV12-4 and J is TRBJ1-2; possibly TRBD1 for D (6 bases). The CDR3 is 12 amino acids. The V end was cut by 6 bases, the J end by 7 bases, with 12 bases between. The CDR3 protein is CASSLTGSGYTF. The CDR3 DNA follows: TGTGCCAGCAGCCTAACAGGGTCTGGCTACACCTTC.

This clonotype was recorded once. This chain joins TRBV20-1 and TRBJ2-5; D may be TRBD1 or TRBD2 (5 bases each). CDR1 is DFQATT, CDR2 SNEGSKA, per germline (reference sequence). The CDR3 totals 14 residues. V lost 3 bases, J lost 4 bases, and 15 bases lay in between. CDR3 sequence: CSARGPTTGETQYF. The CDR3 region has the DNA TGCAGTGCTAGGGGACCGACAACCGGAGAGACCCAGTACTTC.

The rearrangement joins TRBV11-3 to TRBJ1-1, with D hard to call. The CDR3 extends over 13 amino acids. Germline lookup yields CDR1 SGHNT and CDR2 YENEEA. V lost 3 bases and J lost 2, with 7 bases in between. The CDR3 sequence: CASSFRPNTEAFF. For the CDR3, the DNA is TGTGCCAGCAGCTTCAGACCTAACACTGAAGCTTTCTTT.